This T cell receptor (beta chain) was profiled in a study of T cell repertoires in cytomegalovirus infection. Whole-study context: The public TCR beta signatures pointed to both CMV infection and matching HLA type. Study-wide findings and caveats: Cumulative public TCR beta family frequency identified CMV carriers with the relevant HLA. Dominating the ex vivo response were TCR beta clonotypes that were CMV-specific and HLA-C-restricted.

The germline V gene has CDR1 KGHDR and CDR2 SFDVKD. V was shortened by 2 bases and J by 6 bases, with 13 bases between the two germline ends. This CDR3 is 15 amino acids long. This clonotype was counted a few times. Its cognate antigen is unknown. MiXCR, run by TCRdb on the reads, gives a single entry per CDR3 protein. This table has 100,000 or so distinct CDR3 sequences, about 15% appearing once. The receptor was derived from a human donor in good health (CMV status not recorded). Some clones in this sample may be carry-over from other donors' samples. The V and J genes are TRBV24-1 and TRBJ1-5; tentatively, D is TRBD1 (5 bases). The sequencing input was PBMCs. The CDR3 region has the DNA TGTGCCACCAGTGATTCGGGCAGGGAGGCTCAGCCCCAGCATTTT. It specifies CATSDSGREAQPQHF.